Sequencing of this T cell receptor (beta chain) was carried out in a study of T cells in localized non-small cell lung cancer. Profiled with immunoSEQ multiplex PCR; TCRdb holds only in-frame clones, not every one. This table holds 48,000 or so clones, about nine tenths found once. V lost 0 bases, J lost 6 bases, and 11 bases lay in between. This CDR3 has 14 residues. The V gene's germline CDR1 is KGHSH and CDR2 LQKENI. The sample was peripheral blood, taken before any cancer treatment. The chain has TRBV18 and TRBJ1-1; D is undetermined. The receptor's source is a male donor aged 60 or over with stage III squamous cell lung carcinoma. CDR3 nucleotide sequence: TGTGCCAGCTCACCACCGGCAGGATTCGCTGAAGCTTTCTTT. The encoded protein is CASSPPAGFAEAFF.